The entry that follows covers one TCR beta chain sequence. Antigen unknown. TCRdb reprocessed the 5' RACE reads and reports one entry per CDR3 protein, with no DNA. The sample table includes 120,000 to 150,000 distinct CDR3 sequences. This sample stems from a study of T cells expressing NK-cell markers. Background on the study: Sequencing of TCR beta repertoires drew on sorted CD3+CD56+NKG2C+, CD3+CD56+NKG2C- and CD3+CD56-NKG2C+ T cells. Seven of eight sequenced donors tested HCMV-seropositive; one tested seronegative.

The CDR3 contains 14 residues. Germline assignment: CDR1 MDHEN and CDR2 SYDVKM. Findings of the study overall: The contribution of dominant NKG2C+ clonotypes to CD8+ T cells in six donors was roughly 1.0-7.5%.

This rearrangement joins TRBV28 to TRBJ1-1; TCRdb proposes TRBD1, but this gene call is untestable without DNA. This clonotype was sampled from a man younger than 35 in good health. Sequenced: blood T cells: a sorted CD56 or NKG2C T cell subset, CD4+ or CD8+ T cells, or bulk PBMC T cells (not recorded which). The CDR3 loop is CARPIRDRVTEAFF.